This T cell receptor beta chain comes out of a study of identifying expanded T cells in peripheral blood. Study-level results: Technical replicates showed about 1.1 changed clones; about two weeks about 16; four weeks 19. Across healthy donors, higher total template counts meant significantly greater roughly 2-week count variance.

Assay used: immunoSEQ multiplex PCR; TCRdb lists only in-frame clones, some missing. The sample lists tens of thousands of clones; over 75% were seen once. V was shortened by 0 bases and J by 7 bases, with 5 bases between the two germline ends. The CDR3 runs 12 residues. CDR1 and CDR2 from the germline V gene are SGHRS and YFSETQ. Concerning this clone: As yet, its antigen is unknown.

The sequencing sample was made of blood. The source of this sequence is a person between 18 and 75 years old in good health. The chain joins TRBV5-1 to TRBJ2-1; D call uncertain. CDR3 residues: CASSLGGNEQFF. The CDR3 DNA reads TGCGCCAGCAGCTTGGGCGGAAATGAGCAGTTCTTC.